The 26 T cell receptor beta chains listed next were all sequenced from one sample in a study of CD8 T cells in Susac syndrome. RNA amounts of roughly 0.45 to 1 ug underwent reverse transcription with random hexamers. TCRdb re-derived calls from the immunoSEQ multiplex PCR reads in MiXCR, one entry per CDR3 protein. The sample shows some 150,000 distinct CDR3 sequences, around 94% of them seen only once. Sequenced input: CD8+ T cells from PBMCs. The origin of the receptors is a human donor in good health.

This chain joins TRBV13 and TRBJ2-1, with 7 bases aligning to TRBD2. Per the germline V gene, CDR1 is PRHDT and CDR2 is FYEKMQ (reference sequence). The CDR3 is 13 residues long. The ends lost 5 bases at V and 10 bases at J; junction bases unmatched: 8. As DNA, the CDR3 is TGTGCCAGCAGCAACCGCGGGAGTTGGGAGCAGTTCTTC. Translated: CASSNRGSWEQFF.

The CDR3 loop reads CSASSRISYEQYF. CDR3 sequence (DNA): TGCAGTGCTAGCAGCAGGATTTCCTACGAGCAGTACTTC. J is TRBJ2-7 and V is TRBV20-1; D is unresolved. This CDR3 has 13 amino acids. The V and J ends lost 3 bases and 1 base respectively, with 10 bases between them. The germline V gene encodes CDR1 DFQATT and CDR2 SNEGSKA (reference sequence).

CDR3 protein: CASSELAGDTDTQYF. The CDR3 nucleotides are TGTGCCAGCAGTGAACTAGCGGGGGACACAGATACGCAGTATTTT. This rearrangement joins TRBV27 to TRBJ2-3; TRBD2 matches at 11 bases. CDR3 length equals 15 residues. The germline CDR1 and CDR2 sequences are MNHEY and SMNVEV (reference sequence). Trimming removed 5 bases from V and 2 bases from J; junction bases left unmatched: 3.

The chain uses TRBV6-2 or TRBV6-3 and TRBJ2-7; D is possibly TRBD2 (7 bases). Trimming shortened V by 2 bases and J by 3 bases, and 11 bases separated the two germline ends. The CDR3 is made up of 14 amino acids. The germline V gene has CDR1 MNHEY and CDR2 SVGEGT. The CDR3 sequence: CASSYRGASYEQYF. The CDR3 nucleotides read TGTGCCAGCAGTTACCGGGGGGCAAGCTACGAGCAGTACTTC.

V is TRBV7-9 and J is TRBJ1-2; no clear D gene. Germline CDR1 and CDR2: SEHNR and FQNEAQ (reference sequence). CDR3 length equals 18 residues. Trimming removed 5 bases from V and 1 base from J, with 23 bases in between. CDR3 sequence: CASSPIYPGSLSNYGYTF. The CDR3 bases are TGTGCCAGCAGCCCGATATACCCGGGTTCCCTCAGTAACTATGGCTACACCTTC.

The chain carries TRBV30 and TRBJ1-4; D unresolved. Germline V gives CDR1 GTSNPN, CDR2 SVGIG (reference sequence). The ends were cut back, 0 bases at V and 12 bases at J, with 8 bases in the middle. The CDR3 spans 11 residues. CDR3 sequence (DNA): TGTGCCTGGAGTGTAGGCCTCGAACTGTTTTTT. It codes for CAWSVGLELFF.

The rearrangement joins TRBV27 to TRBJ2-7; 10 positions agree with TRBD2. Losses at the gene ends were 5 bases for V and 7 bases for J; bases not matched to a gene: 5. The CDR3 contains 13 residues. Germline values: CDR1 MNHEY, CDR2 SMNVEV (reference sequence). The CDR3 sequence: CASSPRTSGEQYF. For the CDR3, the DNA is TGTGCCAGCAGTCCTAGGACTAGCGGAGAGCAGTACTTC.

The genes are TRBV27 and TRBJ1-3; the D gene is possibly TRBD1 (5 bases). The CDR3 is made up of 14 amino acids. Germline V lookup: CDR1 MNHEY, CDR2 SMNVEV (reference sequence). Trimming removed 2 bases at V and 4 bases at J, with 9 bases between. Written as DNA, the CDR3 is TGTGCCAGCAGTTTAGGAGGGGCCGGAAACACCATATATTTT. It specifies CASSLGGAGNTIYF.

CDR3 region: CASSSGLIQYF. As DNA, the CDR3 is TGTGCCAGCAGTTCAGGGCTAATTCAGTACTTC. This chain connects TRBV6-5 to TRBJ2-4; TRBD1 might be the D (5 bases). CDR3 size: 11 residues. In germline, CDR1 is MNHEY, CDR2 SVGAGI. V lost 4 bases, J lost 10 bases, and 8 bases lay in between.

V usage is TRBV15 and J usage is TRBJ2-4; perhaps TRBD1 as D (5 bases). CDR1 is LNHNV and CDR2 is YYDKDF in the germline V gene (reference sequence). The CDR3 sequence is 14 residues long. The germline V and J ends were trimmed by 7 bases and 1 base, with 11 bases remaining between them. The CDR3 region has the DNA TGTGCCACCAACGCCAGGGTCGCCAAAAACATTCAGTACTTC. Residues: CATNARVAKNIQYF.

J is TRBJ2-2 and V is TRBV29-1, with 10 nucleotides matching TRBD2. Per germline, CDR1 SQVTM and CDR2 ANQGSEA. V dropped 6 bases and J dropped 2; count of bases not matched to a gene: 6. This CDR3 has 15 amino acids. Here the CDR3 reads CSVLTSGTNTGELFF. For the CDR3, the DNA is TGCAGCGTCCTTACTAGCGGGACAAACACCGGGGAGCTGTTTTTT.

This chain links TRBV14 with TRBJ1-3; D remains ambiguous. V was pared by 0 bases and J by 1 base, with 10 bases between. Germline CDR1 SGHDN, CDR2 FVKESK. CDR3 length: 16 amino acids. The CDR3: CASSQDYGASGNTIYF. CDR3 bases: TGTGCCAGCAGCCAAGATTACGGAGCATCTGGAAACACCATATATTTT.

The V and J genes are TRBV27 and TRBJ2-7; D gene ambiguous. Germline CDR1 is MNHEY and CDR2 is SMNVEV (reference sequence). The CDR3 is made up of 14 amino acids. Deletions cut 5 bases from V and 3 bases from J, with 14 bases between. CDR3 amino acids: CASSRNQVIYEQYF. DNA of the CDR3: TGTGCCAGCAGTCGGAACCAGGTTATCTACGAGCAGTACTTC.

The chain joins TRBV27 to TRBJ1-1; D not resolved. Germline V CDR1 and CDR2: MNHEY, SMNVEV (reference sequence). Trimming pared 1 base from V and 0 bases from J, leaving 9 bases between. The CDR3 extends over 15 amino acids. The CDR3 reads CASSLLTAVNTEAFF. CDR3 in DNA: TGTGCCAGCAGTTTATTAACAGCTGTGAACACTGAAGCTTTCTTT.

V is TRBV28 and J is TRBJ1-4; TRBD1 might be the D (5 bases). V shed 6 bases and J shed 2 bases, with 16 bases lying between them. Looked up from germline, CDR1 is MDHEN and CDR2 is SYDVKM. This CDR3 spans 16 amino acids. The CDR3 DNA reads TGTGCCAGCAGCCCTCGGGGGTGGGAGACTAATGAAAAACTGTTTTTT. As protein: CASSPRGWETNEKLFF.

The chain combines TRBV11-1 with TRBJ2-7; a weak D match, TRBD2 (6 bases). This CDR3 region has 13 residues. Germline V CDR1 and CDR2: SGHAT, FQDESV (reference sequence). V lost 6 bases and J 3 bases, leaving 12 bases between the germline ends. The CDR3 is CASRPGLDYEQYF. CDR3 nucleotide sequence: TGTGCCAGCAGACCGGGACTTGACTACGAGCAGTACTTC.

This clonotype was detected only once. V gene TRBV19 combines with J gene TRBJ2-7; D is unclear. The CDR3 length is 14 residues. The germline V gene has CDR1 LNHDA and CDR2 SQIVND (reference sequence). V gave up 6 bases and J gave up 2 bases, with 14 bases separating them. In DNA, the CDR3 is TGTGCCAGTAGCTTGAGTCAAGAGGCCTACGAGCAGTACTTC. It yields the protein CASSLSQEAYEQYF.

The chain is built from TRBV20-1 and TRBJ2-1; D perhaps matches TRBD2 (6 bases). This CDR3 comprises 14 residues. V dropped 5 bases and J dropped 3 bases, with 14 bases sitting between them. Per germline, CDR1 DFQATT and CDR2 SNEGSKA (reference sequence). The CDR3 is CSAPWGLIYNEQFF. DNA of the CDR3: TGCAGTGCTCCCTGGGGACTTATCTACAATGAGCAGTTCTTC.

The V and J genes are TRBV4-3 and TRBJ2-7, with D possibly matching TRBD1 (6 bases). This CDR3 comprises 15 residues. CDR1 is LGHNA and CDR2 is YSLEER in the germline V gene. The V end was cut by 0 bases, the J end by 3 bases, with 12 bases between. CDR3 DNA sequence: TGCGCCAGCAGCCAAGATTGGACAGTGCACTACGAGCAGTACTTC. It translates to CASSQDWTVHYEQYF.

The V call is TRBV7-6, the J call TRBJ2-7; 7 positions match TRBD2. Germline trimming cut 4 bases from V and 4 bases from J; bases unmatched to any gene: 4. Germline-derived CDR1 and CDR2 are SGHVS and FNYEAQ. The CDR3 is 13 residues long. The CDR3 reads CASSSPLAYEQYF. As DNA, the CDR3 is TGTGCCAGCAGCTCACCACTAGCGTACGAGCAGTACTTC.

The chain recombines TRBV9 with TRBJ2-1; 8 bases are shared with TRBD2. After removal of 4 bases from V and 6 bases from J, the junction contained 12 bases not matched to a gene. Germline CDR1 is SGDLS and CDR2 is YYNGEE. CDR3 length: 16 amino acids. DNA for the CDR3: TGTGCCAGCAGCTTTCAGAGCGGGAGAGCCGTCAATGAGCAGTTCTTC. Translating gives CASSFQSGRAVNEQFF.

J is TRBJ1-2 and V is TRBV2; TRBD1 is a possible D gene (5 bases). Germline CDR1 reads SNHLY; CDR2 reads FYNNEI. V lost 3 bases and J 7 bases, leaving 18 bases between the germline ends. CDR3 length: 15 residues. Written as DNA, the CDR3 is TGTGCCAGCAGTGAGGGTATGGGGCTGGAGTCTGGCTACACCTTC. Translation gives CASSEGMGLESGYTF.

J is TRBJ2-5 and V is TRBV27; maybe TRBD1 (6 bases). Germline V gene sequence: CDR1 MNHEY, CDR2 SMNVEV (reference sequence). V was shortened by 6 bases and J by 1 base, with 12 bases between the two germline ends. This CDR3 comprises 14 residues. The CDR3 here is CASRTIGGQETQYF. The CDR3 nucleotides read TGTGCCAGCAGGACGATAGGGGGCCAAGAGACCCAGTACTTC.

V and J are TRBV20-1 and TRBJ2-1; 8 bases are a match to TRBD1. Trimming at V came to 5 bases and at J to 7 bases, leaving 7 bases not matched to a gene. Germline V gives CDR1 DFQATT, CDR2 SNEGSKA (reference sequence). CDR3 length: 13 amino acids. The CDR3 sequence is CSARTGNVNEQFF. CDR3 sequence (DNA): TGCAGTGCTCGGACAGGGAATGTGAATGAGCAGTTCTTC.

The V and J genes are TRBV6-5 and TRBJ2-1; perhaps TRBD2 as D (6 bases). CDR1 and CDR2 from the germline V gene are MNHEY and SVGAGI. The CDR3 sequence is 15 residues long. Trimming removed 2 bases from V and 5 bases from J, with 13 bases in between. CDR3 DNA sequence: TGTGCCAGCAGTTACGGGGGGACTCTCGACAATGAGCAGTTCTTC. Residues: CASSYGGTLDNEQFF.

This clonotype showed up just a few times. The chain joins TRBV27 to TRBJ2-7; unclear D gene. Germline V gives CDR1 MNHEY, CDR2 SMNVEV (reference sequence). V lost 3 bases and J lost 1, with 7 bases in between. The CDR3 is 13 residues long. The CDR3 DNA reads as TGTGCCAGCAGTTTGACACAATCCTACGAGCAGTACTTC. Its protein is CASSLTQSYEQYF.